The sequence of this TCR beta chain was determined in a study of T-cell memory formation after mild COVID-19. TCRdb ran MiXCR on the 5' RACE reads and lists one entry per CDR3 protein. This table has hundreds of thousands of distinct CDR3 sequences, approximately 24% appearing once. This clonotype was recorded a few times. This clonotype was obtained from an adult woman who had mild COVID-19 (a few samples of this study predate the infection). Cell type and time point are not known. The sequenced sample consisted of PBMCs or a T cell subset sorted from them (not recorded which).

The CDR3 region is CAISGTGAPLYNEQFF. The DNA of the CDR3 is TGTGCCATCAGCGGGACAGGGGCCCCCCTTTACAATGAGCAGTTCTTC. The rearrangement joins TRBV10-3 to TRBJ2-1; the match to TRBD1 covers 10 bases. Germline CDR1 and CDR2: ENHRY and SYGVKD. The CDR3 runs 16 residues. The trim removed 6 bases at V and 4 bases at J, leaving 9 bases unmatched.